This T cell receptor (beta chain) was found in a study of monozygotic twins with inflammatory bowel disease. Study-wide results and limits: Using the inverse Simpson index, IBD patients had lower TCRbeta diversity than healthy co-twins.

With the 5' RACE reads reprocessed, TCRdb shows one record per CDR3 protein and no DNA. The sample has about 380,000 distinct CDR3 sequences. Concerning this clonotype: Its specificity is unknown.

Total RNA isolation used whole blood (no T cell sorting was performed). Source material: blood. The origin of this receptor is a human donor with ulcerative colitis or Crohn's disease, or a healthy co-twin of an affected twin (not recorded which).

CDR3 sequence reads: CASIGQAYEQYF. V usage is TRBV6-1 and J usage is TRBJ2-7; TCRdb's assignment of TRBD1 cannot be checked, as there is no DNA. The CDR3 covers 12 residues. Germline values: CDR1 MNHNS, CDR2 SASEGT.